A single sample is the source of the 28 T cell receptor beta chains below, sequenced in a study of PD-1 blockade in classical Hodgkin lymphoma. TCRdb keeps only in-frame clones here, not all; method: immunoSEQ multiplex PCR. The sample yields about 40,000 clones, more than 65% seen once. Relapse was seen in all patients after autologous stem cell transplantation, and brentuximab vedotin exposure was variable. Specimen: peripheral blood mononuclear cells (PBMCs), collected before the second cycle of nivolumab. The origin of the receptors is a human donor with classical Hodgkin lymphoma.

This rearrangement joins TRBV9 to TRBJ1-3, with unresolved D. The germline V gene encodes CDR1 SGDLS and CDR2 YYNGEE. The V gene lost 4 bases and the J gene lost 2 bases, with 7 bases spanning the gap. The CDR3 spans 13 residues. The CDR3 protein is CASSTTPGNTIYF. CDR3 in DNA: TGTGCCAGCAGCACGACTCCTGGAAACACCATATATTTT.

The rearrangement links TRBV30 to TRBJ2-1; D assignment may be TRBD1 or TRBD2 (5 bases each). Per the germline V gene, CDR1 is GTSNPN and CDR2 is SVGIG (reference sequence). The CDR3 has 14 residues. The V end lost 4 bases, the J end lost 5 bases, and 15 bases lay between the germline ends. Here the CDR3 reads CAWTALGAHNEQFF. The CDR3 bases are TGTGCCTGGACGGCACTAGGGGCACACAATGAGCAGTTCTTC.

V is TRBV7-3 and J is TRBJ2-6; D remains unclear. The CDR3 covers 16 residues. Germline lookup yields CDR1 SGHTA and CDR2 FQGTGA. Trimming removed 0 bases at V and 0 bases at J, with 6 bases between. The CDR3 spells CASSLTAVSGANVLTF. The CDR3 nucleotides read TGTGCCAGCAGCTTAACGGCCGTCTCTGGGGCCAACGTCCTGACTTTC. Full variable domain (rest looked up from reference TRBV7-3 and TRBJ2-6): GAGVSQTPSNKVTEKGKYVELRCDPISGHTALYWYRQSLGQGPEFLIYFQGTGAADDSGLPNDRFFAVRPEGSVSTLKIQRTERGDSAVYLCASSLTAVSGANVLTFGAGSRLTVL.

The genes are TRBV19 and TRBJ2-6; D is undetermined. Germline assignment: CDR1 LNHDA and CDR2 SQIVND (reference sequence). Trimming left V 4 bases short and J 0 bases short, with 13 bases between. This CDR3 is 17 amino acids long. The CDR3 protein is CASSTPWWSSGANVLTF. The CDR3 bases are TGTGCCAGTAGTACCCCGTGGTGGAGCTCTGGGGCCAACGTCCTGACTTTC.

V gene TRBV7-8 combines with J gene TRBJ1-3; 9 positions match TRBD1. V gave up 3 bases and J gave up 4 bases; unmatched junction bases: 4. Germline V gene sequence: CDR1 SGHVS, CDR2 FQNEAQ. The CDR3 has 15 residues. The CDR3 DNA is TGTGCCAGCAGCTTGGACAGGGGTTCGGGAAACACCATATATTTT. This encodes CASSLDRGSGNTIYF.

The genes are TRBV7-2 and TRBJ2-2, with 7 bases lining up with TRBD2. J gave up 6 bases and V 0 bases, and 4 bases lay outside the gene matches. Germline loops: CDR1 SGHTA, CDR2 FQGNSA. This CDR3 region has 15 residues. In DNA form, the CDR3 reads TGTGCCAGCAGCTTAGCGGGGACTACTGCCGGGGAGCTGTTTTTT. Protein sequence: CASSLAGTTAGELFF.

CDR3 DNA sequence: TGTGCCAGCAGGTCCGGACAGGGGGCCGCCTACGAGCAGTACTTC. This encodes CASRSGQGAAYEQYF. V usage is TRBV5-4 and J usage is TRBJ2-7, with 11 bases aligning to TRBD1. Germline assignment: CDR1 SGHNT and CDR2 YYREEE (reference sequence). V trimming: 5 bases; J trimming: 2 bases; junction bases outside the gene matches: 6. This CDR3 contains 15 residues.

The chain combines TRBV4-2 with TRBJ1-5; D is unresolved. Trimming stripped 0 bases from V and 5 bases from J, with 5 bases between. The CDR3 is made up of 13 amino acids. CDR1 is LGHNA, CDR2 YNFKEQ, per germline. The CDR3 nucleotides read TGTGCCAGCAGCCAAGAAAGGTATCAGCCCCAGCATTTT. Amino acid sequence: CASSQERYQPQHF.

This clone was counted a few times. The genes are TRBV18 and TRBJ2-6; D is possibly TRBD1 or TRBD2 (5 bases each). Between the trimmed V and J ends, which lost 3 bases and 11 bases, there was a span of 17 bases. The length of the CDR3 is 15 residues. CDR1 is KGHSH, CDR2 LQKENI, per germline. The CDR3: CASSPKGTGYDVLTF. CDR3 DNA: TGTGCCAGCTCACCGAAGGGGACCGGGTACGACGTCCTGACTTTC.

The chain employs TRBV28 and TRBJ1-2; 7 nucleotides align to TRBD1. The length of the CDR3 is 17 residues. From germline, CDR1 is MDHEN and CDR2 SYDVKM. V was clipped by 7 bases and J by 6 bases; unmatched bases: 20. CDR3: CASTGDVPGQTNDGYTF. CDR3 coding DNA: TGTGCCAGCACCGGAGACGTTCCGGGACAGACGAATGATGGCTACACCTTC.

The chain employs TRBV18 and TRBJ1-2; weak D call: TRBD1 (6 bases). Trimming left V 6 bases short and J 10 bases short, with 21 bases between. CDR3 length: 14 amino acids. CDR1 and CDR2 from the germline V gene are KGHSH and LQKENI. The DNA for the CDR3 is TGTGCCAGCTCGCAAGACAGCTTTTGGGACACCTACACCTTC. Protein sequence: CASSQDSFWDTYTF.

CDR3 in amino acids: CASNRRGFQETQYF. The CDR3 nucleotides are TGTGCCAGCAACCGGAGGGGTTTCCAAGAGACCCAGTACTTC. This chain connects TRBV28 to TRBJ2-5; tentatively, D is TRBD2 (6 bases). Germline V gene lookup returns CDR1 MDHEN and CDR2 SYDVKM. Trimming cost V 7 bases and J 1 base, with 13 bases left between them. The CDR3 has 14 amino acids.

DNA for the CDR3: TGTGCCAGTAGTATAGGAGCGGGCCCCTACAATGAGCAGTTCTTC. This sequence encodes CASSIGAGPYNEQFF. This chain joins TRBV19 and TRBJ2-1, with D possibly TRBD2 on 6 matching bases. V was pared by 1 base and J by 2 bases, with 9 bases between. Germline V gene lookup returns CDR1 LNHDA and CDR2 SQIVND (reference sequence). This CDR3 contains 15 residues.

The rearrangement links TRBV7-3 to TRBJ2-2, with D perhaps matching TRBD2 (6 bases). The CDR3 is 15 residues long. In germline, CDR1 is SGHTA, CDR2 FQGTGA. V was trimmed by 8 bases and J by 2 bases, leaving 15 bases between them. CDR3 sequence (DNA): TGTGCCAGCGGGGTGGCGGGAAGTAACACCGGGGAGCTGTTTTTT. This codes for CASGVAGSNTGELFF.

The gene calls are TRBV28 and TRBJ2-5; the D is unclear. Germline CDR1 is MDHEN and CDR2 is SYDVKM. The ends were cut back, 5 bases at V and 7 bases at J, with 11 bases in the middle. This CDR3 has 12 residues. CDR3 protein: CASSTFVGTQYF. CDR3 in DNA: TGTGCCAGCAGTACCTTTGTTGGGACCCAGTACTTC.

A remark on this clone: A junction boundary mismatches the germline segment, possibly from a read error. V and J are TRBV15 and TRBJ2-7, with 8 bases aligning to TRBD1. The CDR3 runs to 15 residues. The germline gives CDR1 LNHNV, CDR2 YYDKDF (reference sequence). DNA for the CDR3: TGTACCACCAGCAGCGCCGGGACAGGAGACTACGAGCAGTACTTC. This translates into CTTSSAGTGDYEQYF.

This clone has a handful of counts. The rearrangement uses TRBV6-1 and TRBJ1-1, with a possible D match to TRBD1 (6 bases). Looked up from germline, CDR1 is MNHNS and CDR2 is SASEGT. Trimming shortened V by 7 bases and J by 1 base, and 13 bases separated the two germline ends. The CDR3 extends over 14 amino acids. CDR3 in amino acids: CASTLQGPNTEAFF. The DNA of the CDR3 is TGTGCCAGCACACTGCAGGGGCCGAACACTGAAGCTTTCTTT.

The rearrangement joins TRBV19 to TRBJ2-7; 7 bases are shared with TRBD1. Germline CDR1 is LNHDA and CDR2 is SQIVND (reference sequence). V lost 7 bases to trimming and J lost 4 bases; unmatched junction nucleotides: 7. This CDR3 is 13 amino acids long. The CDR3, as DNA: TGTGCCAGTACCGGGACAGATCGTTACGAGCAGTACTTC. Translated: CASTGTDRYEQYF.

This clone was observed a handful of times. This rearrangement joins TRBV9 to TRBJ2-5; possible D gene TRBD2, 5 bases. Trimming took off 7 bases at V and 2 bases at J, with 15 bases between the two ends. The CDR3 has 14 residues. Germline CDR1 SGDLS, CDR2 YYNGEE. The CDR3 spells CASGKTGIQETQYF. CDR3 DNA sequence: TGTGCCAGCGGAAAAACCGGGATACAAGAGACCCAGTACTTC.

The genes are TRBV6-6 and TRBJ2-1; 13 bases line up with TRBD2. CDR1 and CDR2 from the germline V gene are MNHNY and SVGAGI (reference sequence). V shed 6 bases and J 3 bases; nucleotides not matched to a gene: 5. There are 16 residues in the CDR3. The CDR3 DNA sequence: TGTGCCAGCAGAGGACTAGCGGGGGATCACTACAATGAGCAGTTCTTC. Translation gives CASRGLAGDHYNEQFF.

The gene calls are TRBV5-1 and TRBJ2-2; 11 nucleotides line up with TRBD1. CDR1 is SGHRS and CDR2 is YFSETQ in the germline V gene. After removal of 5 bases from V and 0 bases from J, the junction contained 0 bases not matched to a gene. CDR3 length equals 15 residues. The CDR3 spells CASRGQGANTGELFF. CDR3 nucleotide sequence: TGCGCCAGCAGGGGACAGGGGGCGAACACCGGGGAGCTGTTTTTT. The full variable domain, rest sourced from reference TRBV5-1 and TRBJ2-2, is KAGVTQTPRYLIKTRGQQVTLSCSPISGHRSVSWYQQTPGQGLQFLFEYFSETQRNKGNFPGRFSGRQFSNSRSEMNVSTLELGDSALYLCASRGQGANTGELFFGEGSRLTVL.

This sequence joins TRBV7-2 and TRBJ2-5; the match to TRBD2 covers 8 bases. The CDR3 contains 15 residues. The junction had 1 base not matched to a gene; V was cut back by 1 base and J by 0 bases. The germline gives CDR1 SGHTA, CDR2 FQGNSA. CDR3 protein: CASSLGGGNQETQYF. Written as DNA, the CDR3 is TGTGCCAGCAGCTTAGGCGGGGGGAACCAAGAGACCCAGTACTTC.

The chain combines TRBV7-9 with TRBJ1-6, with D maybe TRBD1 (6 bases). The CDR3 spans 15 residues. The germline V and J ends were trimmed by 2 bases and 6 bases, with 11 bases remaining between them. In germline, CDR1 is SEHNR, CDR2 FQNEAQ (reference sequence). CDR3 amino acids: CASSLLEQGNSPLHF. The CDR3 nucleotides are TGTGCCAGCAGCTTATTGGAACAGGGTAATTCACCCCTCCACTTT.

In its sample, this clone was seen a few times. The V call is TRBV7-3, the J call TRBJ2-3; D tentatively reads TRBD1 or TRBD2 (6 bases each). Deletions cut 1 base from V and 0 bases from J, with 11 bases between. The CDR3 runs 16 residues. Per germline, CDR1 SGHTA and CDR2 FQGTGA. CDR3 coding DNA: TGTGCCAGCAGCTTAATTGGGGGGCCTAGCACAGATACGCAGTATTTT. Translation gives CASSLIGGPSTDTQYF.

The chain is built from TRBV2 and TRBJ2-1; unclear D gene. V was pared by 3 bases and J by 6 bases, with 12 bases between. Looked up from germline, CDR1 is SNHLY and CDR2 is FYNNEI. This CDR3 spans 14 amino acids. The CDR3 DNA is TGTGCCAGCAGTGATCAGGTGGGGTTCAATGAGCAGTTCTTC. Protein sequence: CASSDQVGFNEQFF.

The gene calls are TRBV30 and TRBJ1-2; D ambiguous. The germline V gene has CDR1 GTSNPN and CDR2 SVGIG (reference sequence). V lost 2 bases and J 5 bases, leaving 9 bases between the germline ends. CDR3 length equals 12 residues. CDR3 loop: CAWSTLRYGYTF. CDR3 DNA sequence: TGTGCCTGGAGTACCCTGAGGTATGGCTACACCTTC. Full variable domain (missing parts from reference TRBV30 and TRBJ1-2): SQTIHQWPATLVQPVGSPLSLECTVEGTSNPNLYWYRQAAGRGLQLLFYSVGIGQISSEVPQNLSASRPQDRQFILSSKKLLLSDSGFYLCAWSTLRYGYTFGSGTRLTVV.

This clone was counted only a few times. J is TRBJ1-2 and V is TRBV10-1; 11 nucleotides agree with TRBD1. The CDR3 runs to 14 residues. Germline V gene lookup returns CDR1 WNHNN and CDR2 SYGVQD (reference sequence). The trim removed 9 bases at V and 9 bases at J, leaving 12 bases unmatched. The CDR3 nucleotides are TGCGCCAGGACCCTTTCGGACAGGGGGCCCAGCTACACCTTC. Translation gives CARTLSDRGPSYTF.

The genes are TRBV7-9 and TRBJ2-5, with D possibly being TRBD1 or TRBD2 (6 bases each). Germline values: CDR1 SEHNR, CDR2 FQNEAQ (reference sequence). CDR3 size: 17 residues. V was shortened by 5 bases and J by 4 bases, with 23 bases between the two germline ends. For the CDR3, the DNA is TGTGCCAGCAGCCCGACTTACGGTTACGGGGGCCCAGAGACCCAGTACTTC. The encoded protein is CASSPTYGYGGPETQYF.